These 19 T cell receptor beta chains originate from one sample sequenced in a study of blood T cell repertoires in COVID-19. Libraries were prepared by immunoSEQ multiplex PCR; TCRdb keeps only in-frame clonotypes and omits some of them. The sample records over 30,000 clones, around nine tenths being singletons. The specimen was peripheral blood. The receptors originated from a human donor in a cohort sampled during active COVID-19.

The gene calls are TRBV19 and TRBJ1-5, with D possibly TRBD1 on 6 matching bases. The CDR3 totals 15 residues. The ends were cut back, 3 bases at V and 0 bases at J, with 9 bases in the middle. CDR1 and CDR2 from the germline V gene are LNHDA and SQIVND (reference sequence). The CDR3 DNA reads TGTGCCAGTAGTATGAAGGGGGATAGCAATCAGCCCCAGCATTTT. Its protein is CASSMKGDSNQPQHF.

The rearrangement uses TRBV19 and TRBJ1-2; the D is unclear. V lost 8 bases, J lost 4 bases, and 14 bases lay in between. Germline lookup yields CDR1 LNHDA and CDR2 SQIVND (reference sequence). The CDR3 is 13 amino acids. In nucleotides, the CDR3 is TGTGCCAGTGCCCAGGAATCCCTCTATGGCTACACCTTC. It is translated as CASAQESLYGYTF.

This clone came up once. This chain uses TRBV12-3 or TRBV12-4 with TRBJ2-5; TRBD2 aligns across 11 bases. This CDR3 is 13 amino acids long. V lost 4 bases, J lost 5 bases, and 0 bases stayed unmatched. The CDR3 DNA reads TGTGCCAGCAGTTGGACTAGCGGGGAGACCCAGTACTTC. Translated: CASSWTSGETQYF.

This chain links TRBV18 with TRBJ1-4; D gene ambiguous. The CDR3 totals 13 residues. V was clipped by 3 bases and J by 7 bases, with 9 bases between them. Germline loops: CDR1 KGHSH, CDR2 LQKENI. The CDR3 region is CASSPKGGEKLFF. As DNA, the CDR3 is TGTGCCAGCTCACCCAAAGGAGGTGAAAAACTGTTTTTT.

The V call is TRBV2, the J call TRBJ2-3; 9 bases are a match to TRBD2. V lost 7 bases, J lost 2 bases, and 4 bases stayed unmatched. Per the germline V gene, CDR1 is SNHLY and CDR2 is FYNNEI. This CDR3 has 14 residues. The CDR3 bases are TGTGCCAGCACAGCGGGGGGATTCACAGATACGCAGTATTTT. This codes for CASTAGGFTDTQYF.

This chain links TRBV19 with TRBJ1-1, with D possibly TRBD1 on 6 matching bases. Germline V lookup: CDR1 LNHDA, CDR2 SQIVND (reference sequence). The CDR3 is made up of 13 amino acids. V gave up 3 bases and J gave up 6 bases, with 11 bases separating them. CDR3 sequence (DNA): TGTGCCAGTAGTATTCGGACAGCCGCTGAAGCTTTCTTT. Residues: CASSIRTAAEAFF.

V and J are TRBV19 and TRBJ1-5; D remains ambiguous. Trimming removed 4 bases from V and 2 bases from J, with 12 bases in between. CDR3 size: 15 residues. Germline assignment: CDR1 LNHDA and CDR2 SQIVND (reference sequence). DNA for the CDR3: TGTGCCAGTAGTAGGGTCCCGGAGGGCAATCAGCCCCAGCATTTT. Translation gives CASSRVPEGNQPQHF.

This clone has a handful of counts. This chain joins TRBV2 and TRBJ2-7; 10 nucleotides align to TRBD1. Germline V gene sequence: CDR1 SNHLY, CDR2 FYNNEI. This CDR3 has 15 amino acids. V lost 2 bases to trimming and J lost 3 bases; unmatched junction nucleotides: 4. CDR3 sequence reads: CASSEFGQGDYEQYF. For the CDR3, the DNA is TGTGCCAGCAGTGAATTTGGACAGGGGGACTACGAGCAGTACTTC.

The chain employs TRBV10-3 and TRBJ1-1; no clear D. Deletions cut 7 bases from V and 0 bases from J, with 12 bases between. The CDR3 runs to 14 residues. The germline V gene has CDR1 ENHRY and CDR2 SYGVKD. CDR3 in DNA: TGTGCCATCACACCGTCCGGAGTGAACACTGAAGCTTTCTTT. Its protein product is CAITPSGVNTEAFF.

This chain joins TRBV28 and TRBJ2-7; 10 bases align to TRBD2. The CDR3 totals 14 residues. Germline V gives CDR1 MDHEN, CDR2 SYDVKM. The ends lost 7 bases at V and 1 base at J; junction bases unmatched: 4. CDR3 loop: CASTRTSGSYEQYF. The CDR3 bases are TGTGCCAGCACCCGGACTAGCGGTTCCTACGAGCAGTACTTC.

The CDR3 DNA sequence: TGTGCCAGCAGTTACGAAGGAGGAGGCTATGGCTACACCTTC. This sequence encodes CASSYEGGGYGYTF. This chain uses TRBV6-6 with TRBJ1-2; no definite D call. CDR3 length equals 14 residues. V was clipped by 2 bases and J by 4 bases, with 11 bases between them. The V gene's germline CDR1 is MNHNY and CDR2 SVGAGI (reference sequence).

This clone was recorded a few times. An end of the junction differs from the germline gene, which may be a read error. The genes are TRBV18 and TRBJ1-4; D is possibly TRBD1 (6 bases). There are 10 residues in the CDR3. Per germline, CDR1 KGHSH and CDR2 LQKENI. The CDR3, as DNA: TGCTGCGGGGGGCATGAAAAACTGTTTTTT. Encoded protein: CCGGHEKLFF.

The V gene is TRBV7-2, the J gene TRBJ1-1; the D is unclear. Trimming took off 6 bases at V and 0 bases at J, with 8 bases between the two ends. In germline, CDR1 is SGHTA, CDR2 FQGNSA. The CDR3 is 13 residues long. CDR3 protein: CASRFQVNTEAFF. The CDR3 coding sequence is TGTGCCAGCAGATTCCAGGTGAACACTGAAGCTTTCTTT.

The chain has TRBV6-1 and TRBJ1-5, with a possible D match to TRBD1 (5 bases). The V end lost 3 bases, the J end lost 7 bases, and 25 bases lay between the germline ends. CDR3 size: 18 residues. Germline lookup yields CDR1 MNHNS and CDR2 SASEGT. The CDR3 sequence is CASSEMVGRRYFQQPQHF. CDR3 nucleotide sequence: TGTGCCAGCAGTGAGATGGTGGGGCGGCGGTATTTCCAGCAGCCCCAGCATTTT.

The count of this clone is one. The gene calls are TRBV7-9 and TRBJ2-5; D perhaps matches TRBD2 (5 bases). The CDR3 consists of 14 residues. The germline V and J ends were trimmed by 6 bases and 4 bases, with 15 bases remaining between them. CDR1 SEHNR and CDR2 FQNEAQ come from the germline V gene (reference sequence). The CDR3 spells CASREVGSSETQYF. The CDR3 nucleotides are TGTGCCAGCAGGGAGGTGGGGTCATCAGAGACCCAGTACTTC.

This clone was seen only a few times. The V and J genes are TRBV18 and TRBJ1-2; 9 nucleotides agree with TRBD1. Germline trimming cut 8 bases from V and 8 bases from J; bases unmatched to any gene: 9. The CDR3 runs to 13 residues. Per germline, CDR1 KGHSH and CDR2 LQKENI. Here the CDR3 reads CASTMGQGRGYTF. The CDR3 DNA follows: TGTGCCAGCACGATGGGACAGGGAAGAGGCTACACCTTC.

There are a few counts of this clone. This rearrangement joins TRBV3-1 (or the pseudogene TRBV3-2) to TRBJ1-3; 8 nucleotides match TRBD1. CDR1 and CDR2 from the germline V gene are LGHDT and YNNKEL (reference sequence). Losses at the gene ends were 4 bases for V and 4 bases for J; bases not matched to a gene: 6. This CDR3 has 15 amino acids. This CDR3 reads CASSPLDRAGNTIYF. The CDR3 DNA reads TGTGCCAGCAGCCCGTTGGACAGGGCCGGAAACACCATATATTTT.

This clone ranks as medium-sized (0.01 to 0.1%). The genes are TRBV14 and TRBJ1-2, with D unclear. This CDR3 spans 14 amino acids. V lost 1 base to trimming and J lost 7 bases, with 13 bases between them. CDR1 and CDR2 (germline): SGHDN, FVKESK. The CDR3 loop is CASSQGSVLRGYTF. DNA for the CDR3: TGTGCCAGCAGCCAAGGGAGCGTTCTCCGTGGCTACACCTTC.

This rearrangement joins TRBV6-1 to TRBJ2-2; 7 nucleotides match TRBD1. Germline CDR1 MNHNS, CDR2 SASEGT. V gave up 0 bases and J gave up 6 bases; unmatched junction bases: 1. This CDR3 is built from 14 residues. Here the CDR3 reads CASSEADRSGELFF. CDR3 sequence (DNA): TGTGCCAGCAGTGAAGCGGACAGGTCCGGGGAGCTGTTTTTT.